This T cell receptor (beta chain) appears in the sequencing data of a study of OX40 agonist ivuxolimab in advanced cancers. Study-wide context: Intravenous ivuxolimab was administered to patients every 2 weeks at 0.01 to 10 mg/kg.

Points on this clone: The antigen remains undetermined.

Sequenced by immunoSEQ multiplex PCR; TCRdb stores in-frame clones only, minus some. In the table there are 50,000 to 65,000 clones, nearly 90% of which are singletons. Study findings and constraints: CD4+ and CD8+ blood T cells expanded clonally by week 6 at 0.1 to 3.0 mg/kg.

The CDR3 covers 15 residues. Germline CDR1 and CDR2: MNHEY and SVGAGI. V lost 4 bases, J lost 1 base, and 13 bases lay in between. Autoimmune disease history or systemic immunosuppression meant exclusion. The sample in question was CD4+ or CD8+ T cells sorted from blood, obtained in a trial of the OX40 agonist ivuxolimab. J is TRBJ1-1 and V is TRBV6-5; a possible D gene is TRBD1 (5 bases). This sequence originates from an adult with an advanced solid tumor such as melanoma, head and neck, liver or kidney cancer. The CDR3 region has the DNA TGTGCCAGCAGTTCTGGGGGGACGCGGAACACTGAAGCTTTCTTT. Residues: CASSSGGTRNTEAFF.